Included here is one T cell receptor (beta chain) sequence, with context. Its cognate antigen is unknown. The sample belongs to a study of high-grade serous ovarian cancer treatment subgroups. Whole-study context: On average, 14,192 reads and roughly 7,700 unique TCR beta rearrangements were obtained per sample.

Study results and caveats: Spatial context was lost because tumors were sequenced in bulk. Tumors within one patient showed repertoire similarity of about 0.11 to 0.79. The analyses considered CDR3 and ignored CDR1 and CDR2.

Tumor samples were obtained before definitive surgery or chemotherapy. Produced via immunoSEQ multiplex PCR; TCRdb's table is partial and in-frame only. The sample yields nearly 8,000 clones, about 69% seen once. The TCR was taken from a human donor with high-grade serous ovarian cancer. Source material: tumor tissue.

In nucleotides, the CDR3 is TGTGCCAGCAGCTTTGACAGGGGGAGGCTGTTCTTC. It encodes CASSFDRGRLFF. The chain employs TRBV5-4 and TRBJ2-1; the match to TRBD1 covers 9 bases. The CDR3 runs 12 residues. The J segment lost 15 bases and the V segment lost 2 bases, leaving 6 bases of the junction unmatched. CDR1 is SGHNT, CDR2 YYREEE, per germline (reference sequence).